This TCR beta chain was obtained from a study of Tregs in tolerant kidney transplant recipients. The study's findings and limits: No direct test of biological reproducibility was done here. Findings come from small patient numbers and require larger validation. Expanding Tregs on activated donor B cells appeared to best identify donor-specific TCRbeta clones.

The repertoire was sequenced with immunoSEQ multiplex PCR; TCRdb's copy has only in-frame clones and lacks some. The repertoire includes under 100,000 clones, over 85% of them detected once, and over 4% sits in the top ten. CD4+CD25+CD127- Tregs, CD4+CD25- non-Tregs, CD4 and CD8 cells were sorted. A note on this clone: Its antigen is currently unknown.

The length of the CDR3 is 13 residues. Germline V lookup: CDR1 SNHLY, CDR2 FYNNEI. J lost 7 bases, V lost 2 bases, and 2 bases had no gene match. The clonotype comes from a human donor in good health. The specimen was CD8+ T cells from blood. The gene calls are TRBV2 and TRBJ2-7; 10 nucleotides match TRBD1. The CDR3 here is CASSEWTGGEQYF. For the CDR3, the DNA is TGTGCCAGCAGTGAATGGACAGGGGGAGAGCAGTACTTC. Complete variable domain (other parts from reference TRBV2 and TRBJ2-7): EPEVTQTPSHQVTQMGQEVILRCVPISNHLYFYWYRQILGQKVEFLVSFYNNEISEKSEIFDDQFSVERPDGSNFTLKIRSTKLEDSAMYFCASSEWTGGEQYFGPGTRLTVT.